The present entry profiles one TCR beta chain with its context. Its matching antigen is unknown. This entry belongs to a study of T cell repertoires in cytomegalovirus infection. In TCRdb, the reads were re-called with MiXCR into one record per CDR3 protein. The table lists about 900,000 distinct CDR3 sequences, about a third of them singletons. The TCR originated in a human donor in good health (CMV status not recorded). Some clones in this sample may be carry-over from other donors' samples. Sequencing was performed on cultured CD8+ T cells from PBMCs, taken from culture after CMV antigen stimulation.

CDR3 in DNA: TGTGCCAGCAGGACTGTGGTAATGGCTGAAGCTTTCTTT. It translates to CASRTVVMAEAFF. The chain employs TRBV7-9 and TRBJ1-1; D is undetermined. V lost 6 bases to trimming and J lost 6 bases, with 14 bases between them. This CDR3 spans 13 amino acids. CDR1 SEHNR and CDR2 FQNEAQ come from the germline V gene (reference sequence).